These T cell receptor beta chains were read from a single sample in a study of PD-L1 blockade in urothelial cancer. Data came from immunoSEQ multiplex PCR; TCRdb stores just in-frame clones and leaves some out. Among roughly 45,000 clones, approximately 78% were seen once, and the ten largest hold just over 8.5%. The material was PBMCs, obtained around atezolizumab (anti-PD-L1) treatment. The receptors were sampled from a man aged 70 or older with urothelial cancer. CDR3s include the opening cysteine and the closing phenylalanine or tryptophan. The D gene is left open where the match is weak. Not every row has a clone size; where given, it reads once, few, many or a size class.

J gene	clone size	V gene	D gene	CDR3 protein	CDR3 DNA
TRBJ2-1	NA	TRBV10-2	NA	CASSEQGGSYNEQFF	TGCGCCAGCAGTGAGCAGGGTGGCTCCTACAATGAGCAGTTCTTC
TRBJ1-2	NA	TRBV4-1	NA	CASSHRGVNYGYTF	TGCGCCAGCAGCCATCGGGGGGTAAACTATGGCTACACCTTC
TRBJ2-1	NA	TRBV5-1	TRBD1	CASSPGTGAFNEQFF	TGCGCCAGCAGCCCAGGGACAGGGGCGTTCAATGAGCAGTTCTTC
TRBJ2-3	NA	TRBV4-2	NA	CASSQVMDTQYF	TGTGCCAGCAGCCAAGTAATGGATACGCAGTATTTT
TRBJ1-2	NA	TRBV9	NA	CASSSSGAGVLRSGYTF	TGTGCCAGCAGCAGCAGCGGGGCAGGAGTGTTGAGGAGTGGCTACACCTTC
TRBJ1-5	NA	TRBV7-8	TRBD1	CASSLGTGGHGGNQPQHF	TGTGCCAGCAGCTTGGGGACAGGGGGTCACGGGGGCAATCAGCCCCAGCATTTT
TRBJ2-1	NA	TRBV2	TRBD2	CASSETGGQGNEQFF	TGTGCCAGCAGTGAAACGGGGGGGCAGGGCAATGAGCAGTTCTTC
TRBJ1-1	medium-sized	TRBV27	NA	CASSLAGDTEAFF	TGTGCCAGCAGTTTGGCGGGGGACACTGAAGCTTTCTTT
TRBJ2-1	NA	TRBV4-1	TRBD2	CASSQGSGRINEQFF	TGCGCCAGCAGCCAAGGCAGCGGGAGGATCAATGAGCAGTTCTTC
TRBJ2-7	NA	TRBV11-2	NA	CASSFGTQAEQYF	TGTGCCAGCAGCTTTGGGACTCAGGCTGAGCAGTACTTC
TRBJ1-2	NA	TRBV10-3	NA	CAISDPGQLGNGYTF	TGTGCCATCAGTGACCCTGGACAGTTGGGTAATGGCTACACCTTC
TRBJ2-1	once	TRBV5-1	TRBD2	CASKVLPGGIYNEQFF	TGCGCCAGCAAGGTATTGCCGGGAGGTATCTACAATGAGCAGTTCTTC
TRBJ1-5	NA	TRBV2	TRBD1	CASGTVYSNQPQHF	TGTGCCAGCGGGACAGTTTATAGCAATCAGCCCCAGCATTTT
TRBJ2-3	NA	TRBV5-1	NA	CASSLGSGLFTDTQYF	TGCGCCAGCAGCTTGGGTTCGGGACTCTTCACGGATACGCAGTATTTT
TRBJ2-2	NA	TRBV28	TRBD2	CASQVVGRGTGELFF	TGTGCCAGCCAGGTTGTCGGGAGGGGCACCGGGGAGCTGTTTTTT
TRBJ1-2	NA	TRBV28	TRBD1	CARMGAGGDYGYTF	TGTGCCAGGATGGGGGCAGGGGGTGACTATGGCTACACCTTC
TRBJ2-7	NA	TRBV6-5	TRBD2	CASSYSKREGRYEQYF	TGTGCCAGCAGTTACTCAAAGCGGGAGGGCCGCTACGAGCAGTACTTC
TRBJ1-5	NA	TRBV6-4	TRBD1	CATSMDRDGKIIQPQHF	TGTGCCACCTCAATGGACAGGGACGGAAAGATAATACAGCCCCAGCATTTT